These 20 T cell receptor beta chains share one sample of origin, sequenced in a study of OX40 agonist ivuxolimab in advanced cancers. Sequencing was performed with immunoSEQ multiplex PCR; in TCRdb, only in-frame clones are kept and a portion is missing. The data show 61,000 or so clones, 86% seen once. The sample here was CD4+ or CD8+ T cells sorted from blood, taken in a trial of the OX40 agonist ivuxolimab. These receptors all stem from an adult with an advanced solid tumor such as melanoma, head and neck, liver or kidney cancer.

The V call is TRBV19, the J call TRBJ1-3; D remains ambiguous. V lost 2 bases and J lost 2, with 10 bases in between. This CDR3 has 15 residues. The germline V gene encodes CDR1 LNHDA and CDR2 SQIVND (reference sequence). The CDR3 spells CASSIIDTTGNTIYF. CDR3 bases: TGTGCCAGTAGTATAATCGACACCACTGGAAACACCATATATTTT.

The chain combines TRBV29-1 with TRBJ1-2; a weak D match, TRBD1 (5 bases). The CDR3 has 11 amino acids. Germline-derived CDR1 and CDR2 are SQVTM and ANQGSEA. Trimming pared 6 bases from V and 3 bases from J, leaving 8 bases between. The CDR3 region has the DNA TGCAGCGTGGACACGTACTATGGCTACACCTTC. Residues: CSVDTYYGYTF.

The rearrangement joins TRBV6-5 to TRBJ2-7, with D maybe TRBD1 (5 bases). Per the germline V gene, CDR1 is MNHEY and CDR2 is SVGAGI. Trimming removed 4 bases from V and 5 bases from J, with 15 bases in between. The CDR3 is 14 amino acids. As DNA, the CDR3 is TGTGCCAGCAGTTCCCGACAGTGGGGTAACGAGCAGTACTTC. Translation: CASSSRQWGNEQYF.

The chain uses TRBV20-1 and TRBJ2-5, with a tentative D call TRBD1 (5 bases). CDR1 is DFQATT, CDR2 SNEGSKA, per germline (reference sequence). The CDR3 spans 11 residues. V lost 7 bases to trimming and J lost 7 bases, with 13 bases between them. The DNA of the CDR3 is TGCAGTGGGGGCCCTGGGGTGACCCAGTACTTC. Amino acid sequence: CSGGPGVTQYF.

The CDR3 region has the DNA TGTGCCAGCAGCTTCGACGGACTCCCAGGAGGTGGCTACACCTTC. It yields the protein CASSFDGLPGGGYTF. The chain has TRBV7-2 and TRBJ1-2; D call uncertain. This CDR3 region has 15 residues. Per the germline V gene, CDR1 is SGHTA and CDR2 is FQGNSA. With 3 bases removed from V and 7 bases from J, the gap between germline ends came to 18 bases.

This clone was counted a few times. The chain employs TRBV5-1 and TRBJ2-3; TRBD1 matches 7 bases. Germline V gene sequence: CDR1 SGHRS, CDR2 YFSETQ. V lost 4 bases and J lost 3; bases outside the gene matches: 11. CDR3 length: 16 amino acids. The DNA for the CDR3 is TGCGCCAGCAGCATGGGACAGCCCACGGGAACAGATACGCAGTATTTT. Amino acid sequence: CASSMGQPTGTDTQYF.

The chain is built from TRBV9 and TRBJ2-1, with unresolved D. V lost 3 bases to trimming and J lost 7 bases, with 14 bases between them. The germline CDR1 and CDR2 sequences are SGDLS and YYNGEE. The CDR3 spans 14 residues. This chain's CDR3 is CASSDLSQVNEQFF. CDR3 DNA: TGTGCCAGCAGCGACCTGTCCCAGGTGAATGAGCAGTTCTTC.

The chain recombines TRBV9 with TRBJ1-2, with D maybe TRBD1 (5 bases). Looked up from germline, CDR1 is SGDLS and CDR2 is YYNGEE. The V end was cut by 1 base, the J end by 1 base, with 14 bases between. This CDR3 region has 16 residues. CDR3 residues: CASSVTTAKNNYGYTF. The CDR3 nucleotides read TGTGCCAGCAGCGTAACGACAGCGAAGAATAACTATGGCTACACCTTC.

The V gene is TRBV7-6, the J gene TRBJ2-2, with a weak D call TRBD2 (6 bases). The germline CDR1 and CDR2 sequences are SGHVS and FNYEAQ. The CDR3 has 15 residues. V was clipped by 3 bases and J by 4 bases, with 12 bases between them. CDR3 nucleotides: TGTGCCAGCAGCTTGGGGGGTGGAGGCACCGGGGAGCTGTTTTTT. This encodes CASSLGGGGTGELFF.

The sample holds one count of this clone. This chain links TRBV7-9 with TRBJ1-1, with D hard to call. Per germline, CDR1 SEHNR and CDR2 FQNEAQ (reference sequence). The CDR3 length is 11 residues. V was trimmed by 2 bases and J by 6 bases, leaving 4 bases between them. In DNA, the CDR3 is TGTGCCAGCAGCTTACCCCCTGAAGCTTTCTTT. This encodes CASSLPPEAFF.

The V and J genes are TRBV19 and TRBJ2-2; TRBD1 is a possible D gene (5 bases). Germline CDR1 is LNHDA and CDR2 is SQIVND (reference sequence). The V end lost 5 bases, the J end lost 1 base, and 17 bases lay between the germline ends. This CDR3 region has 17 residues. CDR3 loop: CASSPLQGVLNTGELFF. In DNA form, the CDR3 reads TGTGCCAGTAGTCCCCTCCAGGGTGTCTTGAACACCGGGGAGCTGTTTTTT.

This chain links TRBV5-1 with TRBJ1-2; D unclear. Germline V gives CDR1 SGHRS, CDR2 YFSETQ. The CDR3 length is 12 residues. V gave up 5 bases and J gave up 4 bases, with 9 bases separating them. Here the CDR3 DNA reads TGCGCCAGCAGTAGGGATCGCTATGGCTACACCTTC. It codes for CASSRDRYGYTF.

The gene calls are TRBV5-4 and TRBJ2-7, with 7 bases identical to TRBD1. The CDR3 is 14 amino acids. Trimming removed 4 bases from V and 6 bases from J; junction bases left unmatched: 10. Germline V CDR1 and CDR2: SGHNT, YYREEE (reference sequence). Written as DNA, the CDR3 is TGTGCCAGCAGCGCGGTCCGACAGGGCTCCGAGCAGTACTTC. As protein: CASSAVRQGSEQYF.

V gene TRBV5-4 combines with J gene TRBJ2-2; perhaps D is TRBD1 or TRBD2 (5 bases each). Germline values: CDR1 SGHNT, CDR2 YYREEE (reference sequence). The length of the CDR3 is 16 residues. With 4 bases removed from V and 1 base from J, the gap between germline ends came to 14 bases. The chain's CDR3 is CASSPRRQGNTGELFF. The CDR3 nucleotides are TGTGCCAGCAGCCCACGGAGGCAGGGGAACACCGGGGAGCTGTTTTTT.

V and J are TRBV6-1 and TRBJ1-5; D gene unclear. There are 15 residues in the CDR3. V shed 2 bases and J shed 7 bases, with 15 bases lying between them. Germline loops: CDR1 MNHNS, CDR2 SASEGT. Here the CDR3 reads CASSESGYGRQPQHF. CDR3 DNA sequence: TGTGCCAGCAGTGAATCGGGGTACGGGAGACAGCCCCAGCATTTT.

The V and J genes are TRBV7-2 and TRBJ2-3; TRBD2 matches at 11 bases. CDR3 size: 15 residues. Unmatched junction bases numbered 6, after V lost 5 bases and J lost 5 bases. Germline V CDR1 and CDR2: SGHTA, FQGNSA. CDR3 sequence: CASSPGTSGGDTQYF. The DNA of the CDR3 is TGTGCCAGCAGCCCAGGGACTAGCGGTGGAGATACGCAGTATTTT.

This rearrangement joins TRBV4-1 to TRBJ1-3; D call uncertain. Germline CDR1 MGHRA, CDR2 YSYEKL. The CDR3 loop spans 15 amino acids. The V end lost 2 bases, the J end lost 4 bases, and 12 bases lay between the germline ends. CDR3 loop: CASSQLGARGNTIYF. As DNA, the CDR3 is TGCGCCAGCAGCCAACTCGGAGCTCGCGGAAACACCATATATTTT.

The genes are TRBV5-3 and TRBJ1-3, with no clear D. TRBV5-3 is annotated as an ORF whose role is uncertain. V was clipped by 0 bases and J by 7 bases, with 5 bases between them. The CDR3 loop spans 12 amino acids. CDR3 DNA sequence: TGTGCCAGAAGCTTGGGCACTAACACCATATATTTT. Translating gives CARSLGTNTIYF.

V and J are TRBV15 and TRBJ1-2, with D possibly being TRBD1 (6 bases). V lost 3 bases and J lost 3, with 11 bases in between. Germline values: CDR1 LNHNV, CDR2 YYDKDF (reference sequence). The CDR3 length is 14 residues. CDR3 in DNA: TGTGCCACCAGCAGTTACAGGGCCGACTATGGCTACACCTTC. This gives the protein CATSSYRADYGYTF.

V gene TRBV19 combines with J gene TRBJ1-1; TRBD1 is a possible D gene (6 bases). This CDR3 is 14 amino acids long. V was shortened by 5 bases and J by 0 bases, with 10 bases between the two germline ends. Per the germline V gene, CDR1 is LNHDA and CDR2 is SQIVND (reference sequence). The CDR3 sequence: CASSDDRLNTEAFF. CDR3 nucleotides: TGTGCCAGTAGTGATGACAGGTTGAACACTGAAGCTTTCTTT.